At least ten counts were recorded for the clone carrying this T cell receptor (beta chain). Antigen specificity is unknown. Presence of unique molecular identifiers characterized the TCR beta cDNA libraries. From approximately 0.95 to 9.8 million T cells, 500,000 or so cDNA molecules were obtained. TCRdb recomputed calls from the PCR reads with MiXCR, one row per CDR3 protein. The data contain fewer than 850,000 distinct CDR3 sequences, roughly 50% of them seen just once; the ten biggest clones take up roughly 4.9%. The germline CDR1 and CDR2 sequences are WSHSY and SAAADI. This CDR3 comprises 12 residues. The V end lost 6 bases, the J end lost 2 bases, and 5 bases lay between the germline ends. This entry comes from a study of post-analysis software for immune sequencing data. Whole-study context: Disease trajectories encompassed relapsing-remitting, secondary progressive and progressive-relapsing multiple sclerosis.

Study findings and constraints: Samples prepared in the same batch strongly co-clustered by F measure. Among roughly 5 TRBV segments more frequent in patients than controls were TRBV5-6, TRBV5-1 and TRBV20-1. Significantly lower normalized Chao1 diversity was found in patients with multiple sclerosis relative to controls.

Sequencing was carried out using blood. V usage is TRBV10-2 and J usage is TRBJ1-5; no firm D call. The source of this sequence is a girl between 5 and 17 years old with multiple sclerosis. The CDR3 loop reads CASSAGNQPQHF. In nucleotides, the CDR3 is TGCGCCAGCAGCGCCGGCAATCAGCCCCAGCATTTT.